These 24 T cell receptor beta chains were all obtained from the same sample, sequenced in a study of T cell responses to AZD1222 COVID-19 vaccine. Here immunoSEQ multiplex PCR was the method, and the copy in TCRdb shows in-frame clones only, minus some. The sample contains some 97,000 clones, 85% to 90% of which appear only once. The sample was peripheral blood, taken on day 0 of AZD1222 vaccination. The origin of the receptors is an adult in good health.

The chain carries TRBV19 and TRBJ2-1, with D possibly being TRBD1 or TRBD2 (5 bases each). The ends were cut back, 8 bases at V and 5 bases at J, with 13 bases in the middle. The CDR3 runs to 13 residues. Germline V gene data show CDR1 as LNHDA and CDR2 as SQIVND (reference sequence). The CDR3 coding sequence is TGTGCCAGTGTACGGGACGGACACAATGAGCAGTTCTTC. Amino acids: CASVRDGHNEQFF.

The chain joins TRBV18 to TRBJ2-1, with D perhaps being TRBD1 or TRBD2 (6 bases each). The V end lost 0 bases, the J end lost 4 bases, and 16 bases lay between the germline ends. Per the germline V gene, CDR1 is KGHSH and CDR2 is LQKENI. The CDR3 consists of 17 residues. CDR3 coding DNA: TGTGCCAGCTCACCACCGGGGGGCCTCTTAATATACAATGAGCAGTTCTTC. Translated, it gives CASSPPGGLLIYNEQFF. The complete variable domain, with remaining parts taken from reference TRBV18 and TRBJ2-1, reads NAGVMQNPRHLVRRRGQEARLRCSPMKGHSHVYWYRQLPEEGLKFMVYLQKENIIDESGMPKERFSAEFPKEGPSILRIQQVVRGDSAAYFCASSPPGGLLIYNEQFFGPGTRLTVL.

The chain couples TRBV19 to TRBJ1-6; unclear D gene. Between the trimmed V and J ends, which lost 6 bases and 7 bases, there was a span of 10 bases. The CDR3 runs to 13 residues. CDR1 and CDR2 (germline): LNHDA, SQIVND (reference sequence). The CDR3 here is CASREAVNSPLHF. The CDR3 DNA is TGTGCCAGTAGGGAGGCCGTGAATTCACCCCTCCACTTT.

The V call is TRBV5-1, the J call TRBJ2-7; 8 nucleotides align to TRBD1. The germline CDR1 and CDR2 sequences are SGHRS and YFSETQ. V was clipped by 4 bases and J by 1 base; unmatched bases: 7. The CDR3 length is 15 residues. CDR3 in amino acids: CASSVQGDVSYEQYF. The CDR3 bases are TGCGCCAGCAGCGTACAGGGGGATGTGTCCTACGAGCAGTACTTC.

The J gene is TRBJ2-5, the V gene TRBV5-1; D unclear. The CDR3 is 12 residues long. The V and J ends lost 5 bases and 4 bases respectively, with 9 bases between them. Germline V lookup: CDR1 SGHRS, CDR2 YFSETQ. The CDR3 here is CASRYWGETQYF. The CDR3 DNA sequence: TGCGCCAGCAGATACTGGGGAGAGACCCAGTACTTC.

V is TRBV7-2 and J is TRBJ2-1; D uncertain. This CDR3 comprises 13 residues. Trimming pared 3 bases from V and 1 base from J, leaving 4 bases between. Germline V gene sequence: CDR1 SGHTA, CDR2 FQGNSA. The CDR3 spells CASSFESYNEQFF. The CDR3 coding sequence is TGTGCCAGCAGCTTTGAGTCCTACAATGAGCAGTTCTTC.

This sequence joins TRBV6-5 and TRBJ1-2; 10 nucleotides agree with TRBD1. In germline, CDR1 is MNHEY, CDR2 SVGAGI. The CDR3 length is 13 residues. J lost 8 bases, V lost 8 bases, and 8 bases had no gene match. For the CDR3, the DNA is TGTGCCAGCTCGGACAGGGGGTACGGAGGCTACACCTTC. Encoded protein: CASSDRGYGGYTF.

This clone was counted once. V gene TRBV21-1 combines with J gene TRBJ1-5; the table's TRBD1 call for D was not verified on the DNA. TRBV21-1 is a listed pseudogene. The CDR3 is 16 residues long. Written as DNA, the CDR3 is TGTGCCAGCAGTACAAAACACCGGGACAGGAATCAGCCCCAGCATTTT. This sequence encodes CASSTKHRDRNQPQHF.

The genes are TRBV5-1 and TRBJ1-4; TRBD1 matches 7 bases. The CDR3 runs 16 residues. Germline CDR1 is SGHRS and CDR2 is YFSETQ. V was clipped by 6 bases and J by 0 bases; unmatched bases: 8. CDR3 bases: TGCGCCAGCACACAGGGGCTTTTCTCAACTAATGAAAAACTGTTTTTT. It translates to CASTQGLFSTNEKLFF.

The chain couples TRBV2 to TRBJ2-3, with D tentatively TRBD2 (7 bases). The CDR3 consists of 13 residues. Trimming shortened V by 6 bases and J by 6 bases, and 13 bases separated the two germline ends. Germline-derived CDR1 and CDR2 are SNHLY and FYNNEI. CDR3 amino acids: CASRGGERDTQYF. The CDR3 DNA sequence: TGTGCCAGCAGAGGGGGGGAACGCGATACGCAGTATTTT.

The chain couples TRBV4-1 to TRBJ1-2, with 7 bases identical to TRBD1. J was trimmed by 4 bases and V by 3 bases; bases with no gene match: 5. This CDR3 region has 14 residues. Germline V CDR1 and CDR2: MGHRA, YSYEKL. CDR3 in DNA: TGCGCCAGCAGCCACCAGACAGGGAGCTATGGCTACACCTTC. Translating it yields CASSHQTGSYGYTF.

J is TRBJ1-1 and V is TRBV7-9; no definite D call. Trimming removed 1 base at V and 11 bases at J, with 8 bases between. The CDR3 sequence is 11 residues long. Germline lookup yields CDR1 SEHNR and CDR2 FQNEAQ (reference sequence). This CDR3 reads CASSLGLGAFF. The DNA for the CDR3 is TGTGCCAGCAGCTTAGGGCTAGGGGCTTTCTTT.

The chain is built from TRBV19 and TRBJ2-5, with 7 positions matching TRBD1. The trim removed 5 bases at V and 5 bases at J, leaving 5 bases unmatched. CDR1 and CDR2 from the germline V gene are LNHDA and SQIVND (reference sequence). CDR3 length equals 13 residues. CDR3 protein: CASSEGASETQYF. CDR3 DNA sequence: TGTGCCAGTAGTGAGGGGGCCAGTGAGACCCAGTACTTC.

The rearrangement joins TRBV6-5 to TRBJ1-1; TRBD1 matches 8 bases. The CDR3 has 15 amino acids. CDR1 and CDR2 from the germline V gene are MNHEY and SVGAGI. After removal of 5 bases from V and 4 bases from J, the junction contained 9 bases not matched to a gene. For the CDR3, the DNA is TGTGCCAGCAGTAGGGACAGGAGGATTCGCACTGAAGCTTTCTTT. Its translation is CASSRDRRIRTEAFF.

As concerns this clone: An end of the junction does not agree with germline; a read error may underlie this. This rearrangement joins TRBV12-5 to TRBJ2-1; D is uncertain. The CDR3 is 13 residues long. The germline V gene has CDR1 LGHNT and CDR2 FRNRAP. The CDR3 DNA follows: TGTGCTAGTGCTTTGGACGGCTACAATGAGCAGTTCTTC. Translation gives CASALDGYNEQFF.

Note on this clone: A read error may account for a junction end that differs from germline. This sequence joins TRBV2 and TRBJ1-3; D unresolved. CDR1 and CDR2 (germline): SNHLY, FYNNEI. The CDR3 extends over 13 amino acids. The CDR3 DNA reads as TGTGCCAGCAGTCAGGAATCTGAAAACACCATATATTTT. Encoded protein: CASSQESENTIYF.

The genes are TRBV19 and TRBJ1-6, with D perhaps TRBD1 (5 bases). Per the germline V gene, CDR1 is LNHDA and CDR2 is SQIVND (reference sequence). Deletions cut 5 bases from V and 14 bases from J, with 16 bases between. This CDR3 contains 13 residues. The chain's CDR3 is CASSLWSWGTLHF. The CDR3 nucleotides read TGTGCCAGTAGTCTCTGGTCCTGGGGGACCCTCCACTTT.

The chain has TRBV7-3 and TRBJ2-3; no reliable D call. This CDR3 is built from 13 residues. Trimming took 6 bases from V and 1 from J, leaving 8 bases between them. The germline V gene has CDR1 SGHTA and CDR2 FQGTGA. The CDR3 protein is CASSLLGTDTQYF. The CDR3 DNA reads TGTGCCAGCAGTTTGCTAGGCACAGATACGCAGTATTTT.

Only a few counts were recorded for this clone. The CDR3 loop is CASSLQGGELQETQYF. The CDR3 coding sequence is TGCGCCAGCAGCCTGCAAGGTGGGGAACTCCAAGAGACCCAGTACTTC. The V gene is TRBV5-1, the J gene TRBJ2-5; D is unresolved. Deletions cut 4 bases from V and 1 base from J, with 17 bases between. Germline loops: CDR1 SGHRS, CDR2 YFSETQ. The CDR3 sequence is 16 residues long.

The chain joins TRBV18 to TRBJ1-3; D not resolved. CDR1 and CDR2 from the germline V gene are KGHSH and LQKENI. Trimming left V 6 bases short and J 4 bases short, with 10 bases between. The CDR3 sequence is 13 residues long. The CDR3 DNA sequence: TGTGCCAGCTCTCAGGCTTCCGGAAACACCATATATTTT. It specifies CASSQASGNTIYF.

J is TRBJ2-2 and V is TRBV5-1, with 8 bases matching TRBD1. The CDR3 extends over 15 amino acids. Germline CDR1 SGHRS, CDR2 YFSETQ. Germline trimming cut 4 bases from V and 1 base from J; bases unmatched to any gene: 3. CDR3 sequence (DNA): TGCGCCAGCAGCCCAGACAGGGGGAACACCGGGGAGCTGTTTTTT. Translated, it gives CASSPDRGNTGELFF.

The sample holds one count of this clone. The V and J genes are TRBV19 and TRBJ1-6; maybe TRBD1 (6 bases). The CDR3 extends over 15 amino acids. Germline CDR1 reads LNHDA; CDR2 reads SQIVND (reference sequence). Trimming removed 5 bases from V and 8 bases from J, with 16 bases in between. CDR3 protein: CASSLVAGEDSPLHF. The CDR3 DNA reads as TGTGCCAGTAGTTTAGTGGCAGGGGAGGATTCACCCCTCCACTTT.

The rearrangement links TRBV30 to TRBJ2-1; D gene unclear. The CDR3 has 13 residues. Per germline, CDR1 GTSNPN and CDR2 SVGIG (reference sequence). Trimming took off 5 bases at V and 2 bases at J, with 10 bases between the two ends. CDR3 sequence reads: CAWARAPYNEQFF. CDR3 coding DNA: TGTGCCTGGGCCAGAGCGCCCTACAATGAGCAGTTCTTC.

The CDR3 nucleotides read TGTGCCAGCAGCGGACTAGCGGGAGGTGGCGAGACCCAGTACTTC. As protein: CASSGLAGGGETQYF. V and J are TRBV27 and TRBJ2-5; the match to TRBD2 covers 14 bases. The V gene's germline CDR1 is MNHEY and CDR2 SMNVEV (reference sequence). CDR3 length equals 15 residues. Unmatched junction bases numbered 5, after V lost 6 bases and J lost 5 bases.